One and the same sample provided the 15 T cell receptor beta chains below, sequenced in a study of control samples from healthy donors and cancer patients. Only in-frame clones appear in the TCRdb table, and some are missing; sequencing was by immunoSEQ multiplex PCR. The sample includes 45,000 to 55,000 clones, approximately 93% of them seen just once. The sequencing input was PBMCs. The source of these receptors is a woman between 45 and 60 years old with head and neck cancer.

The rearrangement links TRBV6-2 or TRBV6-3 to TRBJ2-1, with 11 bases aligning to TRBD2. Per the germline V gene, CDR1 is MNHEY and CDR2 is SVGEGT. The CDR3 is 15 residues long. V lost 5 bases, J lost 9 bases, and 9 bases stayed unmatched. This CDR3 is CASSLLAGGTSEQFF. The CDR3 nucleotides read TGTGCCAGCAGTCTCCTAGCGGGAGGTACGTCTGAGCAGTTCTTC.

The CDR3 spells CASRLRGDGDTQYF. The CDR3 DNA sequence: TGTGCCAGCCGACTCCGCGGGGATGGGGATACGCAGTATTTT. The V call is TRBV6-5, the J call TRBJ2-3, with a tentative D call TRBD2 (6 bases). Trimming stripped 8 bases from V and 6 bases from J, with 18 bases between. The germline CDR1 and CDR2 sequences are MNHEY and SVGAGI. The CDR3 covers 14 residues.

The J gene is TRBJ2-7, the V gene TRBV19; tentative D call: TRBD2 (6 bases). Deletions cut 1 base from V and 3 bases from J, with 16 bases between. Germline values: CDR1 LNHDA, CDR2 SQIVND (reference sequence). This CDR3 comprises 16 residues. CDR3 DNA: TGTGCCAGTAGTATAGTAGGTAGCGGAATTGTCTACGAGCAGTACTTC. Protein sequence: CASSIVGSGIVYEQYF.

This CDR3 reads CASSEDAGGRGTDTQYF. The DNA of the CDR3 is TGTGCCAGCAGTGAGGACGCGGGGGGGCGCGGCACAGATACGCAGTATTTT. This chain uses TRBV6-4 with TRBJ2-3, with 9 nucleotides matching TRBD2. Losses at the gene ends were 3 bases for V and 1 base for J; bases not matched to a gene: 8. The CDR3 contains 17 residues. CDR1 is MRHNA, CDR2 SNTAGT, per germline.

The rearrangement joins TRBV6-1 to TRBJ1-3; TRBD1 agrees at 12 bases. The CDR3 is 16 amino acids. CDR1 is MNHNS, CDR2 SASEGT, per germline. The ends lost 3 bases at V and 8 bases at J; junction bases unmatched: 8. The CDR3 sequence is CASSEVPGTGGDTIYF. DNA for the CDR3: TGTGCCAGCAGTGAGGTCCCCGGGACAGGGGGCGACACCATATATTTT.

The J gene is TRBJ2-3, the V gene TRBV5-6; D ambiguous. CDR3 length: 12 amino acids. Germline CDR1 SGHDT, CDR2 YYEEEE. V was pared by 2 bases and J by 3 bases, with 4 bases between. As DNA, the CDR3 is TGTGCCAGCAGCTTAGAGACAGATACGCAGTATTTT. It specifies CASSLETDTQYF.

This clone was picked up one time. V is TRBV14 and J is TRBJ1-5; D remains unclear. Trimming took off 4 bases at V and 5 bases at J, with 18 bases between the two ends. Germline CDR1 is SGHDN and CDR2 is FVKESK. The CDR3 is made up of 16 amino acids. The CDR3 region has the DNA TGTGCCAGCAGCCTTCCATGGCGGGCGAGGCATCAGCCCCAGCATTTT. This encodes CASSLPWRARHQPQHF.

This sequence joins TRBV25-1 and TRBJ2-7; D unclear. V dropped 10 bases and J dropped 0 bases, with 13 bases sitting between them. Germline CDR1 and CDR2: MGHDK and SYGVNS. CDR3 length: 13 amino acids. For the CDR3, the DNA is TGTGCCACCTTTGCGGAGAGCTCCTACGAGCAGTACTTC. This sequence encodes CATFAESSYEQYF.

In this sample, this clone turned up once. The gene calls are TRBV15 and TRBJ2-2, with D perhaps being TRBD1 or TRBD2 (6 bases each). This CDR3 comprises 17 residues. The germline V and J ends were trimmed by 0 bases and 1 base, with 12 bases remaining between them. Germline CDR1 is LNHNV and CDR2 is YYDKDF (reference sequence). For the CDR3, the DNA is TGTGCCACCAGCAGAGATGGGGGGCGCGGGAACACCGGGGAGCTGTTTTTT. Translation gives CATSRDGGRGNTGELFF.

The chain joins TRBV19 to TRBJ2-1; TRBD1 is a possible D gene (6 bases). Germline-derived CDR1 and CDR2 are LNHDA and SQIVND (reference sequence). The V end was cut by 4 bases, the J end by 6 bases, with 22 bases between. CDR3 length: 17 amino acids. CDR3 region: CASSTFWTESLANEQFF. As DNA, the CDR3 is TGTGCCAGTAGTACTTTCTGGACAGAAAGCCTCGCCAATGAGCAGTTCTTC. The variable domain in full, completed from reference TRBV19 and TRBJ2-1, reads DGGITQSPKYLFRKEGQNVTLSCEQNLNHDAMYWYRQDPGQGLRLIYYSQIVNDFQKGDIAEGYSVSREKKESFPLTVTSAQKNPTAFYLCASSTFWTESLANEQFFGPGTRLTVL.

This clone was recorded only once. The CDR3 here is CASSFSAYEQYF. The CDR3 nucleotides are TGTGCCAGCAGCTTTTCGGCCTACGAGCAGTACTTC. The V call is TRBV5-5, the J call TRBJ2-7; D is ambiguous. Trimming stripped 2 bases from V and 2 bases from J, with 5 bases between. Germline lookup yields CDR1 SGHKS and CDR2 YYEKEE (reference sequence). The CDR3 contains 12 residues.

The V gene is TRBV27, the J gene TRBJ2-3; TRBD2 agrees at 13 bases. V was clipped by 6 bases and J by 4 bases; unmatched bases: 7. This CDR3 is 16 amino acids long. The V gene's germline CDR1 is MNHEY and CDR2 SMNVEV (reference sequence). The CDR3 is CASRYGTSGVADTQYF. As DNA, the CDR3 is TGTGCCAGCAGATACGGGACTAGCGGGGTCGCAGATACGCAGTATTTT.

The chain recombines TRBV27 with TRBJ2-7; either TRBD1 or TRBD2 may fit D (5 bases each). CDR1 is MNHEY, CDR2 SMNVEV, per germline (reference sequence). V was pared by 2 bases and J by 2 bases, with 10 bases between. The CDR3 contains 14 residues. The chain's CDR3 is CASSLRDGPYEQYF. The DNA of the CDR3 is TGTGCCAGCAGTTTACGGGACGGTCCCTACGAGCAGTACTTC.

The rearrangement uses TRBV6-5 and TRBJ2-5, with D unclear. Trimming removed 0 bases at V and 0 bases at J, with 5 bases between. Germline V lookup: CDR1 MNHEY, CDR2 SVGAGI. The CDR3 extends over 14 amino acids. CDR3: CASSYSAYQETQYF. CDR3 nucleotide sequence: TGTGCCAGCAGTTACTCGGCTTACCAAGAGACCCAGTACTTC.

V usage is TRBV19 and J usage is TRBJ2-2; possibly TRBD1 for D (5 bases). Germline V gene data show CDR1 as LNHDA and CDR2 as SQIVND (reference sequence). The CDR3 totals 15 residues. Trimming left V 7 bases short and J 2 bases short, with 14 bases between. The CDR3 nucleotides are TGTGCCAGTACCAAGGCGACAGATAACACCGGGGAGCTGTTTTTT. Amino acid sequence: CASTKATDNTGELFF.